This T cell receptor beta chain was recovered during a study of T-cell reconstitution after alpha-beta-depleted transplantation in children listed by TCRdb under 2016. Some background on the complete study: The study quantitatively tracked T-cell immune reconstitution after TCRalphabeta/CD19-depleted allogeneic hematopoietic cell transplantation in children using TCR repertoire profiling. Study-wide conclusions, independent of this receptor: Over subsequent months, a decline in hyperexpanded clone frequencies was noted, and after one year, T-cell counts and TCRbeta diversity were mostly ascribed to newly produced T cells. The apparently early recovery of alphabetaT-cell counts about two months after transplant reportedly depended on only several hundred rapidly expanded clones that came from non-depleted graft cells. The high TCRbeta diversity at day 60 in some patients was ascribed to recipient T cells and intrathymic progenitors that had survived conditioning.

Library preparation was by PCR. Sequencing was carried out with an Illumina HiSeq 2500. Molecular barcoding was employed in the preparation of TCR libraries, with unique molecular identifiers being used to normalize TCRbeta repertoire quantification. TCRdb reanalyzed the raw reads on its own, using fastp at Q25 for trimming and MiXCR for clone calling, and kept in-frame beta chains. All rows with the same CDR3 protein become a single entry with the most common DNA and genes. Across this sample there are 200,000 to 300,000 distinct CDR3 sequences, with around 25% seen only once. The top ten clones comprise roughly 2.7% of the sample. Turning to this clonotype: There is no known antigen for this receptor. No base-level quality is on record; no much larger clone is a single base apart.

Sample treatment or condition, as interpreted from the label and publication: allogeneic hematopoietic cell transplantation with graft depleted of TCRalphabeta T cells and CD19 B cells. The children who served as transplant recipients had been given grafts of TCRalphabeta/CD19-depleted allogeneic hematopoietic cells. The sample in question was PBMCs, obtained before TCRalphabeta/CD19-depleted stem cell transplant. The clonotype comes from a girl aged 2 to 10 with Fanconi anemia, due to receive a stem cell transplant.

The bases are TGTGCCACCAGTGATTTGTGGGGACCGGTAAACAGGGGGCATTCCTACAATGAGCAGTTCTTC. Its translation reads: CATSDLWGPVNRGHSYNEQFF. This chain joins TRBV24-1 to TRBJ2-1; the junction holds 9 bases that match TRBD1. Reading from cysteine to phenylalanine, the CDR3 counts 21 amino acids. Only the CDR3 DNA is retained, 63 bases long and in frame from the first base. CDR1 and CDR2 are read off the germline V gene as KGHDR and SFDVKD. After removal of 0 bases from V and 1 base from J, the junction retains 15 bases not matched to a gene.